These 18 T cell receptor beta chains were sequenced from one sample in a study of shared clonotypes between healthy human individuals. The repertoire was sequenced with immunoSEQ multiplex PCR; TCRdb's copy has only in-frame clones and lacks some. The data contain 2 million to 2.5 million clones, approximately 94% of them seen just once; the ten biggest clones take up roughly 0.13%. The sample comprised naive CD4+ T cells sorted from blood. Subset given: CD45RA+ positively selected. The source of these receptors is a man aged 18 to 35 in good health.

This rearrangement joins TRBV18 to TRBJ2-7, with a possible D match to TRBD1 (6 bases). CDR3 length equals 13 residues. V gave up 4 bases and J gave up 5 bases, with 12 bases separating them. The germline CDR1 and CDR2 sequences are KGHSH and LQKENI. The CDR3 DNA is TGTGCCAGCTCACGGGGCCCAGGGGACGAGCAGTACTTC. It yields the protein CASSRGPGDEQYF.

This clone was recorded once. The chain couples TRBV28 to TRBJ2-1; the D gene is possibly TRBD2 (5 bases). CDR1 is MDHEN, CDR2 SYDVKM, per germline. The CDR3 loop spans 13 amino acids. V was shortened by 7 bases and J by 8 bases, with 15 bases between the two germline ends. The CDR3 bases are TGTGCCAGCACCCCCACTAGTGGGCATGAGCAGTTCTTC. Protein: CASTPTSGHEQFF. The complete variable domain, with remaining parts taken from reference TRBV28 and TRBJ2-1, reads DVKVTQSSRYLVKRTGEKVFLECVQDMDHENMFWYRQDPGLGLRLIYFSYDVKMKEKGDIPEGYSVSREKKERFSLILESASTNQTSMYLCASTPTSGHEQFFGPGTRLTVL.

The genes are TRBV11-1 and TRBJ2-5; D is possibly TRBD1 (5 bases). The germline V gene encodes CDR1 SGHAT and CDR2 FQDESV (reference sequence). There are 14 residues in the CDR3. Trimming removed 1 base from V and 8 bases from J, with 14 bases in between. CDR3 loop: CASSLVPGASTQYF. The DNA for the CDR3 is TGTGCCAGCAGCTTAGTCCCTGGGGCGAGTACCCAGTACTTC.

CDR3 in DNA: TGTGCCTGGAGTATGGCCGGGAGGAGGGGATCCTACGAGCAGTACTTC. The encoded protein is CAWSMAGRRGSYEQYF. The V call is TRBV30, the J call TRBJ2-7; 7 bases are shared with TRBD2. Germline V lookup: CDR1 GTSNPN, CDR2 SVGIG (reference sequence). V dropped 2 bases and J dropped 1; count of bases not matched to a gene: 11. CDR3 length equals 16 residues.

This clone has only one observation. The CDR3 reads CASSPGLGATEAFF. DNA for the CDR3: TGTGCCAGCTCACCAGGGTTGGGGGCCACTGAAGCTTTCTTT. The rearrangement links TRBV18 to TRBJ1-1, with D maybe TRBD1 (6 bases). Trimming stripped 2 bases from V and 4 bases from J, with 11 bases between. The CDR3 has 14 amino acids. Germline V gene data show CDR1 as KGHSH and CDR2 as LQKENI.

The chain couples TRBV5-1 to TRBJ1-1; 8 bases align to TRBD1. Trimming removed 5 bases from V and 2 bases from J; junction bases left unmatched: 11. The germline V gene encodes CDR1 SGHRS and CDR2 YFSETQ. The length of the CDR3 is 16 residues. The CDR3: CASRPGTGSVNTEAFF. The CDR3 DNA follows: TGCGCCAGCAGGCCCGGGACAGGCAGTGTTAACACTGAAGCTTTCTTT.

The chain uses TRBV5-1 and TRBJ1-1, with 7 bases lining up with TRBD1. Germline trimming cut 1 base from V and 0 bases from J; bases unmatched to any gene: 6. This CDR3 spans 16 amino acids. CDR1 is SGHRS, CDR2 YFSETQ, per germline. CDR3 bases: TGCGCCAGCAGCTTGCAGGGGGTGGACGTGAACACTGAAGCTTTCTTT. Protein: CASSLQGVDVNTEAFF.

J is TRBJ2-5 and V is TRBV10-2; D uncertain. The V end lost 7 bases, the J end lost 2 bases, and 14 bases lay between the germline ends. The CDR3 runs 14 residues. Germline CDR1 WSHSY, CDR2 SAAADI. The CDR3 sequence is CASNRRAVQETQYF. For the CDR3, the DNA is TGCGCCAGCAATCGCCGGGCGGTGCAAGAGACCCAGTACTTC.

V is TRBV7-9 and J is TRBJ2-7; D not certain. CDR3 length: 13 residues. Looked up from germline, CDR1 is SEHNR and CDR2 is FQNEAQ (reference sequence). Trimming shortened V by 1 base and J by 6 bases, and 10 bases separated the two germline ends. The DNA of the CDR3 is TGTGCCAGCAGCTTAGTCCCCGGGCTCGAGCAGTACTTC. It translates to CASSLVPGLEQYF.

This sequence joins TRBV7-9 and TRBJ2-5, with D tentatively TRBD2 (6 bases). The CDR3 is made up of 14 amino acids. Germline CDR1 SEHNR, CDR2 FQNEAQ (reference sequence). V lost 5 bases and J 3 bases, leaving 13 bases between the germline ends. CDR3 in DNA: TGTGCCAGCAGCATTAGCGGTCTTAAAGAGACCCAGTACTTC. Translated, it gives CASSISGLKETQYF.

The J gene is TRBJ2-3, the V gene TRBV28; 8 nucleotides match TRBD2. The germline V gene encodes CDR1 MDHEN and CDR2 SYDVKM. The junction had 6 bases not matched to a gene; V was cut back by 5 bases and J by 5 bases. The CDR3 runs 14 residues. This CDR3 is CASSKASGLDTQYF. The CDR3 DNA is TGTGCCAGCAGTAAGGCTAGCGGGTTAGATACGCAGTATTTT. Together with reference TRBV28 and TRBJ2-3, the CDR3 gives the full variable domain: DVKVTQSSRYLVKRTGEKVFLECVQDMDHENMFWYRQDPGLGLRLIYFSYDVKMKEKGDIPEGYSVSREKKERFSLILESASTNQTSMYLCASSKASGLDTQYFGPGTRLTVL.

The gene calls are TRBV10-3 and TRBJ2-7; 12 bases line up with TRBD1. Germline values: CDR1 ENHRY, CDR2 SYGVKD. The CDR3 is made up of 15 amino acids. V lost 5 bases and J lost 3; bases outside the gene matches: 5. CDR3 amino acids: CAISKGTGGHYEQYF. For the CDR3, the DNA is TGTGCCATCAGTAAAGGGACAGGGGGCCACTACGAGCAGTACTTC.

In this sample, this clone turned up once. V is TRBV7-6 and J is TRBJ2-5; 11 bases map to TRBD2. CDR3 size: 17 residues. Germline loops: CDR1 SGHVS, CDR2 FNYEAQ. The V segment lost 1 base and the J segment 9 bases; nucleotides outside the gene matches: 13. CDR3 amino acids: CASSLGLAGGGQSAQYF. CDR3 sequence (DNA): TGTGCCAGCAGCTTAGGGCTAGCGGGGGGCGGTCAGTCGGCCCAGTACTTC. Full variable domain (outside the CDR3, taken from reference TRBV7-6 and TRBJ2-5): GAGVSQSPRYKVTKRGQDVALRCDPISGHVSLYWYRQALGQGPEFLTYFNYEAQQDKSGLPNDRFSAERPEGSISTLTIQRTEQRDSAMYRCASSLGLAGGGQSAQYFGPGTRLLVL.

The J gene is TRBJ1-3, the V gene TRBV6-1, with no clear D. Trimming stripped 10 bases from V and 0 bases from J, with 13 bases between. This CDR3 region has 14 residues. CDR1 and CDR2 (germline): MNHNS, SASEGT. CDR3 DNA sequence: TGTGCCATCCCGTCAGCTAGCTCTGGAAACACCATATATTTT. Its translation: CAIPSASSGNTIYF.

This chain joins TRBV4-1 and TRBJ1-6; no firm D call. This CDR3 spans 18 amino acids. The germline V gene has CDR1 MGHRA and CDR2 YSYEKL. V was shortened by 3 bases and J by 0 bases, with 15 bases between the two germline ends. CDR3 nucleotides: TGCGCCAGCAGCCAGATCCCGGCATTCAGCTCCTATAATTCACCCCTCCACTTT. Its translation is CASSQIPAFSSYNSPLHF.

About this clone: Other DNA variants within this sample encode the same CDR3. The CDR3 sequence is CASSYGGSNQPQHF. The CDR3 bases are TGTGCCAGCAGTTACGGTGGTAGCAATCAGCCCCAGCATTTT. The chain links TRBV6-5 to TRBJ1-5; D call uncertain. The germline gives CDR1 MNHEY, CDR2 SVGAGI. The ends were cut back, 2 bases at V and 0 bases at J, with 5 bases in the middle. CDR3 size: 14 residues.

This chain links TRBV15 with TRBJ2-5, with D possibly matching TRBD2 (5 bases). Germline V CDR1 and CDR2: LNHNV, YYDKDF (reference sequence). The CDR3 length is 12 residues. V lost 5 bases to trimming and J lost 4 bases, with 8 bases between them. CDR3 amino acids: CATSGSAETQYF. The DNA of the CDR3 is TGTGCCACCAGCGGGAGCGCAGAGACCCAGTACTTC.

The table lists this clone with a count of one. J is TRBJ1-5 and V is TRBV4-2; tentative D call: TRBD1 (5 bases). CDR1 is LGHNA, CDR2 YNFKEQ, per germline. Trimming left V 1 base short and J 3 bases short, with 10 bases between. This CDR3 is built from 15 residues. The chain's CDR3 is CASSQAAGTNQPQHF. The CDR3 DNA reads TGTGCCAGCAGCCAAGCGGCTGGGACCAATCAGCCCCAGCATTTT.